These 29 T cell receptor beta chains were sequenced from one sample in a study of T cell repertoires in cytomegalovirus infection. TCRdb reanalysed the reads using MiXCR and keeps one entry per CDR3 protein. The data hold 150,000 or so distinct CDR3 sequences, with about a quarter observed a single time. The sequencing sample was made of PBMCs. The receptors derive from a human donor in good health (CMV status not recorded). Some clones in this sample may be carry-over from other donors' samples.

This chain links TRBV5-8 with TRBJ2-2; D is possibly TRBD1 or TRBD2 (5 bases each). With 2 bases removed from V and 7 bases from J, the gap between germline ends came to 18 bases. The germline gives CDR1 SGHTS, CDR2 YDEGEE. This CDR3 is 16 amino acids long. The CDR3 DNA reads TGTGCCAGCAGCTTTGGGGGAAGACGGGTGTTCGGGGAGCTGTTTTTT. It codes for CASSFGGRRVFGELFF.

This chain links TRBV11-3 with TRBJ2-7; 13 bases align to TRBD2. Germline trimming cut 6 bases from V and 7 bases from J; bases unmatched to any gene: 15. Germline lookup yields CDR1 SGHNT and CDR2 YENEEA. The CDR3 sequence is 17 residues long. The CDR3 is CASSPTIGLAGVGEQYF. The CDR3 nucleotides are TGTGCCAGCAGTCCCACCATCGGACTAGCGGGAGTGGGGGAGCAGTACTTC.

CDR3: CSVNSGPTGELFF. CDR3 DNA sequence: TGCAGCGTTAATAGCGGACCCACCGGGGAGCTGTTTTTT. The chain links TRBV29-1 to TRBJ2-2; perhaps TRBD2 as D (6 bases). Germline CDR1 reads SQVTM; CDR2 reads ANQGSEA. The CDR3 has 13 amino acids. Trimming removed 5 bases from V and 4 bases from J, with 11 bases in between.

There are a few counts of this clonotype. This chain joins TRBV30 and TRBJ2-3; D remains unclear. CDR1 is GTSNPN and CDR2 is SVGIG in the germline V gene (reference sequence). Trimming left V 2 bases short and J 5 bases short, with 14 bases between. The CDR3 runs to 14 residues. The CDR3: CAWSRTSGLDTQYF. As DNA, the CDR3 is TGTGCCTGGAGTCGGACCTCGGGTTTAGATACGCAGTATTTT.

The rearrangement joins TRBV9 to TRBJ2-7; D perhaps matches TRBD1 (6 bases). The CDR3 is made up of 14 amino acids. Germline assignment: CDR1 SGDLS and CDR2 YYNGEE. Trimming removed 3 bases at V and 3 bases at J, with 13 bases between. The CDR3 loop reads CASSGRGSDYEQYF. The CDR3 nucleotides are TGTGCCAGCAGCGGTAGGGGGTCTGACTACGAGCAGTACTTC.

This clonotype has at least ten counts. Germline is not matched at one junction end, which may reflect a read error. The V call is TRBV7-7, the J call TRBJ2-5; 14 bases align to TRBD2. Germline CDR1 reads SSHAT; CDR2 reads FNYEAQ (reference sequence). The CDR3 sequence is 16 residues long. This CDR3 is CASSLPGTSGSETQYF. DNA for the CDR3: TGTGCTAGCAGCTTACCCGGGACTAGCGGGAGTGAGACCCAGTACTTC.

V is TRBV12-3 or TRBV12-4 and J is TRBJ2-5; maybe TRBD1 (5 bases). The CDR3 contains 15 residues. Trimming took 3 bases from V and 4 from J, leaving 15 bases between them. CDR3 sequence reads: CASSFDSTLGETQYF. The CDR3 DNA reads TGTGCCAGCAGTTTCGACAGTACCCTGGGAGAGACCCAGTACTTC.

This clonotype occurred a few times. The rearrangement links TRBV7-9 to TRBJ2-1, with no clear D. The CDR3 loop spans 9 amino acids. Germline values: CDR1 SEHNR, CDR2 FQNEAQ (reference sequence). Trimming cost V 5 bases and J 11 bases, with 4 bases left between them. DNA of the CDR3: TGTGCCAGCAGCGGGAAGCAGTTCTTC. This gives the protein CASSGKQFF.

In this sample, this clonotype turned up a few times. The chain recombines TRBV27 with TRBJ1-2; maybe TRBD1 (6 bases). Germline CDR1 reads MNHEY; CDR2 reads SMNVEV (reference sequence). V was trimmed by 0 bases and J by 8 bases, leaving 13 bases between them. The CDR3 extends over 14 amino acids. The CDR3 loop is CASSLSSGARGYTF. The CDR3 DNA is TGTGCCAGCAGTTTATCGTCGGGGGCGCGGGGCTACACCTTC.

In its sample, this clonotype was seen many times. The chain recombines TRBV19 with TRBJ2-5, with D uncertain. The V end was cut by 6 bases, the J end by 3 bases, with 11 bases between. The CDR3 runs to 13 residues. CDR1 and CDR2 (germline): LNHDA, SQIVND (reference sequence). The CDR3 protein is CASREWAEETQYF. For the CDR3, the DNA is TGTGCCAGTAGGGAGTGGGCGGAAGAGACCCAGTACTTC.

This clonotype was seen more than once but under ten times. This rearrangement joins TRBV6-5 to TRBJ2-2; TRBD2 aligns across 11 bases. This CDR3 has 16 amino acids. Germline CDR1 and CDR2: MNHEY and SVGAGI. V was clipped by 6 bases and J by 1 base; unmatched bases: 4. CDR3 amino acids: CASRIGLAGNTGELFF. The DNA for the CDR3 is TGTGCCAGCAGGATCGGACTAGCGGGGAACACCGGGGAGCTGTTTTTT.

This clonotype was detected once. The chain links TRBV27 to TRBJ2-7; TRBD1 matches at 9 bases. V shed 4 bases and J 4 bases; nucleotides not matched to a gene: 14. There are 17 residues in the CDR3. From germline, CDR1 is MNHEY and CDR2 SMNVEV (reference sequence). CDR3 region: CASSYLGAQGAAYEQYF. The CDR3 bases are TGTGCCAGCAGTTATTTGGGGGCACAGGGGGCGGCGTACGAGCAGTACTTC.

The table lists this clonotype with a few counts. V gene TRBV29-1 combines with J gene TRBJ2-5, with a tentative D call TRBD2 (5 bases). This CDR3 region has 14 residues. V shed 6 bases and J shed 2 bases, with 16 bases lying between them. The germline V gene has CDR1 SQVTM and CDR2 ANQGSEA. This CDR3 is CSVKIHRGQETQYF. The CDR3, as DNA: TGCAGCGTCAAAATACACCGGGGACAAGAGACCCAGTACTTC.

This clonotype occurred many times. This chain links TRBV5-4 with TRBJ2-5, with D maybe TRBD2 (5 bases). The V end lost 4 bases, the J end lost 5 bases, and 15 bases lay between the germline ends. There are 14 residues in the CDR3. The germline V gene has CDR1 SGHNT and CDR2 YYREEE (reference sequence). Here the CDR3 reads CASSPKDSEETQYF. The CDR3 nucleotides read TGTGCCAGCAGCCCGAAGGACTCCGAGGAGACCCAGTACTTC.

Only a few counts were recorded for this clonotype. The chain recombines TRBV10-2 with TRBJ1-2; D ambiguous. The CDR3 runs 12 residues. The germline gives CDR1 WSHSY, CDR2 SAAADI. V gave up 7 bases and J gave up 8 bases, with 14 bases separating them. The CDR3 reads CASIPRGGGYTF. The CDR3 region has the DNA TGCGCCAGCATCCCTCGGGGAGGAGGCTACACCTTC.

In this sample, this clonotype is medium-sized. This chain connects TRBV7-8 to TRBJ2-1, with a weak D call TRBD2 (5 bases). CDR1 is SGHVS and CDR2 is FQNEAQ in the germline V gene. Trimming shortened V by 1 base and J by 4 bases, and 11 bases separated the two germline ends. This CDR3 is 15 amino acids long. CDR3 region: CASSLESGIYNEQFF. The CDR3 bases are TGTGCCAGCAGCTTAGAGAGCGGAATTTACAATGAGCAGTTCTTC.

This clonotype was seen a few times. This chain joins TRBV6-6 and TRBJ2-5, with TRBD2 matching 12 bases. This CDR3 is built from 17 residues. Unmatched junction bases numbered 16, after V lost 7 bases and J lost 7 bases. CDR1 MNHNY and CDR2 SVGAGI come from the germline V gene (reference sequence). The CDR3 bases are TGTGCCAGCAAACCAACTAGCGGGGGGTCCCACCAGGGGACCCAGTACTTC. Translated: CASKPTSGGSHQGTQYF.

This clonotype came up many times. The chain employs TRBV19 and TRBJ1-5, with D possibly TRBD1 on 6 matching bases. CDR3 length: 13 amino acids. The germline gives CDR1 LNHDA, CDR2 SQIVND (reference sequence). The V gene lost 7 bases and the J gene lost 5 bases, with 12 bases spanning the gap. Here the CDR3 DNA reads TGTGCCAGTACCAATTACAGGGATCAGCCCCAGCATTTT. As protein: CASTNYRDQPQHF. The variable domain in full, completed from reference TRBV19 and TRBJ1-5, reads DGGITQSPKYLFRKEGQNVTLSCEQNLNHDAMYWYRQDPGQGLRLIYYSQIVNDFQKGDIAEGYSVSREKKESFPLTVTSAQKNPTAFYLCASTNYRDQPQHFGDGTRLSIL.

The chain carries TRBV28 and TRBJ1-5; the D gene is possibly TRBD1 (5 bases). The length of the CDR3 is 15 residues. Trimming cost V 4 bases and J 5 bases, with 15 bases left between them. Germline V gene sequence: CDR1 MDHEN, CDR2 SYDVKM. CDR3 bases: TGTGCCAGCAGTTCCCCCCGGACACCTCATCAGCCCCAGCATTTT. Its protein is CASSSPRTPHQPQHF.

The rearrangement joins TRBV6-2 or TRBV6-3 to TRBJ2-1; weak D call: TRBD2 (5 bases). CDR1 and CDR2 from the germline V gene are MNHEY and SVGEGT. Deletions cut 8 bases from V and 4 bases from J, with 9 bases between. CDR3 length: 12 residues. The CDR3 coding sequence is TGTGCCAGCCAGGAGGTTTACAATGAGCAGTTCTTC. Translated, it gives CASQEVYNEQFF.

This clonotype was counted between two and nine times. The chain carries TRBV4-1 and TRBJ2-7; TRBD1 aligns across 10 bases. This CDR3 comprises 15 residues. CDR1 and CDR2 from the germline V gene are MGHRA and YSYEKL. V shed 4 bases and J 1 base; nucleotides not matched to a gene: 4. The CDR3 loop is CASSRDRGFSYEQYF. DNA of the CDR3: TGCGCCAGCAGCCGGGACAGGGGTTTTTCCTACGAGCAGTACTTC.

This clonotype was seen more than once but under ten times. The chain has TRBV5-1 and TRBJ2-1; 8 nucleotides match TRBD2. Germline CDR1 is SGHRS and CDR2 is YFSETQ. This CDR3 is 16 amino acids long. V gave up 0 bases and J gave up 2 bases; unmatched junction bases: 4. The CDR3 region has the DNA TGCGCCAGCAGCTTGGTGGCGGGGGGCGCCTACAATGAGCAGTTCTTC. It encodes CASSLVAGGAYNEQFF.

This clonotype was counted between two and nine times. The rearrangement joins TRBV6-5 to TRBJ2-1; the match to TRBD2 covers 11 bases. Germline V lookup: CDR1 MNHEY, CDR2 SVGAGI. This CDR3 has 17 residues. The V segment lost 6 bases and the J segment 4 bases; nucleotides outside the gene matches: 11. Here the CDR3 DNA reads TGTGCCAGCAGGGATTTAGCGGGAGGGAGCTTTTACAATGAGCAGTTCTTC. Protein: CASRDLAGGSFYNEQFF.

Many counts were recorded for this clonotype. The chain couples TRBV6-5 to TRBJ2-7; 12 bases line up with TRBD1. The junction had 5 bases not matched to a gene; V was cut back by 6 bases and J by 5 bases. This CDR3 has 14 amino acids. CDR1 is MNHEY, CDR2 SVGAGI, per germline. For the CDR3, the DNA is TGTGCCAGCAGAAAGGGACAGGGGGCCCACGAGCAGTACTTC. This gives the protein CASRKGQGAHEQYF.

The chain couples TRBV20-1 to TRBJ2-1, with D perhaps matching TRBD2 (6 bases). The CDR3 totals 17 residues. The germline CDR1 and CDR2 sequences are DFQATT and SNEGSKA (reference sequence). The germline V and J ends were trimmed by 0 bases and 6 bases, with 21 bases remaining between them. DNA of the CDR3: TGCAGTGCTAGAGAGGGCGAGACTAGATCTACGGGCAATGAGCAGTTCTTC. Translating gives CSAREGETRSTGNEQFF.

This clonotype has just a few counts. The chain employs TRBV20-1 and TRBJ1-5; 9 bases align to TRBD1. The CDR3 extends over 17 amino acids. V lost 1 base and J lost 0; bases outside the gene matches: 7. Germline V lookup: CDR1 DFQATT, CDR2 SNEGSKA (reference sequence). CDR3 nucleotide sequence: TGCAGTGCTAGAGGGACAGACAGGGGGACTAGCAATCAGCCCCAGCATTTT. Its protein is CSARGTDRGTSNQPQHF.

This clonotype was found a few times. The CDR3 protein is CASTLAGDTDTQYF. As DNA, the CDR3 is TGTGCCAGCACACTAGCGGGGGACACAGATACGCAGTATTTT. The chain uses TRBV28 and TRBJ2-3, with 11 positions matching TRBD2. This CDR3 spans 14 amino acids. Per germline, CDR1 MDHEN and CDR2 SYDVKM. The V and J ends lost 7 bases and 2 bases, in that order; junction bases with no gene match: 2. Together with reference TRBV28 and TRBJ2-3, the CDR3 gives the full variable domain: DVKVTQSSRYLVKRTGEKVFLECVQDMDHENMFWYRQDPGLGLRLIYFSYDVKMKEKGDIPEGYSVSREKKERFSLILESASTNQTSMYLCASTLAGDTDTQYFGPGTRLTVL.

This clonotype appeared many times. CDR3 in DNA: TGTGCCAGCAGCTTACCGACAGGTAACCACAATGAGCAGTTCTTC. It codes for CASSLPTGNHNEQFF. V and J are TRBV7-3 and TRBJ2-1; D may be TRBD1 (6 bases). V lost 2 bases and J lost 5, with 13 bases in between. Germline CDR1 SGHTA, CDR2 FQGTGA. The CDR3 covers 15 residues.

Ten or more counts support this clonotype. This chain links TRBV7-2 with TRBJ1-2; 9 nucleotides line up with TRBD1. The germline gives CDR1 SGHTA, CDR2 FQGNSA. The J segment lost 7 bases and the V segment lost 0 bases, leaving 6 bases of the junction unmatched. CDR3 length equals 15 residues. The CDR3 DNA sequence: TGTGCCAGCAGCTTAGCGGGACAGGGATTAGGTGGCTACACCTTC. Its translation: CASSLAGQGLGGYTF.